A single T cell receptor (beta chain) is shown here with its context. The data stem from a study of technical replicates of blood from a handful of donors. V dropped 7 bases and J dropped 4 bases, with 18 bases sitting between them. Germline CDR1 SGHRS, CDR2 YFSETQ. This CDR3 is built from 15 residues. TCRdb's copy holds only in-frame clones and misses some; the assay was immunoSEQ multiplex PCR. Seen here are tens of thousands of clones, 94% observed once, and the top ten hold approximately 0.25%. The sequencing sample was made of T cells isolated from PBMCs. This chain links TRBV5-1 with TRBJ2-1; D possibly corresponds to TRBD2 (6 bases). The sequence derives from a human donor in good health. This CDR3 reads CASQWGVSVYNEQFF. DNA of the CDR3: TGCGCCAGCCAATGGGGGGTAAGCGTGTACAATGAGCAGTTCTTC.